Sequencing of this T cell receptor beta chain was carried out in a study of regulatory T cells in long-lasting Graves disease. Germline CDR1 reads SGHTA; CDR2 reads FQGTGA. There are 15 residues in the CDR3. Losses at the gene ends were 0 bases for V and 3 bases for J; bases not matched to a gene: 3. The time point: persistent/refractory GD, antithyroid drugs over 5 years with positive TRAb. RNA isolated from PBMCs was used to make the TCR library. Arm-PCR of CDR3 regions with iRepertoire HTBI primers generated TCR beta libraries. Via MiXCR, TCRdb re-called the multiplex PCR reads, giving one row per CDR3 protein. This sample has about 660,000 distinct CDR3 sequences, with 30% found just once.

The TCR sequence derives from a female donor with Graves disease. The chain has TRBV7-3 and TRBJ2-5, with 8 bases matching TRBD2. The sequences come from peripheral blood mononuclear cells (PBMCs), collected when the disease was refractory, from a patient treated with antithyroid drugs. The CDR3 coding sequence is TGTGCCAGCAGCTTAACGGGACTAGTGGAAGAGACCCAGTACTTC. Translated: CASSLTGLVEETQYF.